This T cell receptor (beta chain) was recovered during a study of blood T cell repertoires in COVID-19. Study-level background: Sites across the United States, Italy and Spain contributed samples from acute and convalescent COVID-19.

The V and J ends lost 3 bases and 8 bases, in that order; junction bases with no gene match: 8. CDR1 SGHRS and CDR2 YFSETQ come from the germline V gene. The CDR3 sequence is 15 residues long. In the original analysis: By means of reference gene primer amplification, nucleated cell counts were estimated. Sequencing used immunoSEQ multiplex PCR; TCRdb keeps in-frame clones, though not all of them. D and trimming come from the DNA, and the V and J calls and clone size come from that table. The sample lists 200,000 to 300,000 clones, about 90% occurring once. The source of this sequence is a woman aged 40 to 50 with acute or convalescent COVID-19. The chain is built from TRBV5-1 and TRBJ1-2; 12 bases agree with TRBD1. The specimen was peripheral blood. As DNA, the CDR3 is TGCGCCAGCAGCTCCGGGACAGGGGGCGCGGAGGGCTACACCTTC. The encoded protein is CASSSGTGGAEGYTF.